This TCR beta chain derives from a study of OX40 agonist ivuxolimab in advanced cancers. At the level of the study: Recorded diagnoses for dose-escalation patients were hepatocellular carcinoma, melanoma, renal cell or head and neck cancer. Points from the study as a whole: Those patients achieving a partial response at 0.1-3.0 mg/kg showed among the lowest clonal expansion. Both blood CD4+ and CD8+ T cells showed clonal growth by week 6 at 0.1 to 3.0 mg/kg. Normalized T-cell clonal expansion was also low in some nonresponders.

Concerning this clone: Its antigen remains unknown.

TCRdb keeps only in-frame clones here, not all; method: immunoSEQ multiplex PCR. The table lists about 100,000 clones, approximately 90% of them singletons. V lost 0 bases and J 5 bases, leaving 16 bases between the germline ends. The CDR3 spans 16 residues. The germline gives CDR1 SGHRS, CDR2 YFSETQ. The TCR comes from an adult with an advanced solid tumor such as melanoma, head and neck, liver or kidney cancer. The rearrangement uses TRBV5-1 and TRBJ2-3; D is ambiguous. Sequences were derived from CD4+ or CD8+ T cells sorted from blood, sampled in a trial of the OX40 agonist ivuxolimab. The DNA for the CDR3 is TGCGCCAGCAGCTTGGATGGCATCTCCCCTTTAGATACGCAGTATTTT. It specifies CASSLDGISPLDTQYF.